This T cell receptor beta chain was sequenced in a study of neurological immune-mediated disorders. Study conclusions and caveats: HTLV-1-associated myelopathy ranked highest for TCR clonal expansion and multiple sclerosis lowest, beneath healthy controls.

The sorted libraries involved the use of under 1.2 million CD4+ or CD8+ T cells. 5'RACE with 10-nucleotide random UMIs generated the cDNA. Over 180 million TCR-beta sequences (from 15-18 subjects) were yielded by each sequencing run. Each CDR3 protein is one row after TCRdb ran MiXCR on the 5' RACE reads. The sample gives 25,000 to 35,000 distinct CDR3 sequences, 5.5% to 7% of which show up once; about 2.1% is in the top ten. At least ten counts were recorded for this clonotype. The antigen is not known. Lacking the conserved final phenylalanine or tryptophan, this CDR3 likely reflects a read error. Because the CDR3's place on the DNA is in doubt, the DNA is left out and the CDR3 is given as listed by TCRdb. The CDR3 spans 11 residues, counting both ends. The V gene's germline CDR1 is SEHNR and CDR2 FQNEAQ (reference sequence).

The sequence derives from a woman aged 50 to 65 in good health. The chain joins TRBV7-9 to TRBJ1-4. Specimen: CD4+ T cells from blood. CDR3 amino acids: CASSLRVDLRG.